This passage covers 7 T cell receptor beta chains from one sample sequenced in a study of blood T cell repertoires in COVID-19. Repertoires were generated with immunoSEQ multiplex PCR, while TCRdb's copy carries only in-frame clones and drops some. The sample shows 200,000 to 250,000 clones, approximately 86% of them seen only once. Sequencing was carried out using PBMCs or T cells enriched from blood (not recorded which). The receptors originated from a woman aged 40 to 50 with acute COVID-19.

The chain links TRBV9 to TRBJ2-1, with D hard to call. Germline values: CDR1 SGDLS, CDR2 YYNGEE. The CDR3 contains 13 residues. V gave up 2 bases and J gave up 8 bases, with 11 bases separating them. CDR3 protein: CASSVAHRDEQFF. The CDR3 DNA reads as TGTGCCAGCAGCGTCGCCCACCGCGATGAGCAGTTCTTC.

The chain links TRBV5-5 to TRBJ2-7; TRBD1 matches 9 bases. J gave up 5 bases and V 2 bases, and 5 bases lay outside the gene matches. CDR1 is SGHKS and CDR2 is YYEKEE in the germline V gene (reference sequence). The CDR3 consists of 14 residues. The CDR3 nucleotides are TGTGCCAGCAGCTTACAGGGGGCAAGGGACGAGCAGTACTTC. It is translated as CASSLQGARDEQYF.

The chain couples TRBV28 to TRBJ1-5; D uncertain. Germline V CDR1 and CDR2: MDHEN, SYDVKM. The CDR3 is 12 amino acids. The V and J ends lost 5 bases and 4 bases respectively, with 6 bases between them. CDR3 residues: CASSRANQPQHF. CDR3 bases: TGTGCCAGCAGTCGCGCTAATCAGCCCCAGCATTTT.

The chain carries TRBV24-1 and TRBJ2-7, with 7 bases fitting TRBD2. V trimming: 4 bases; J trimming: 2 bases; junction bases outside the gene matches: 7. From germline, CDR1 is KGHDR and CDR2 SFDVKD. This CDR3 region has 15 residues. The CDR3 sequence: CATSDPRTRTYEQYF. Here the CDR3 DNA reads TGTGCCACCAGTGACCCCCGGACTAGAACCTACGAGCAGTACTTC.

The CDR3 nucleotides are TGTGCCAGCAGTTTACTACCCGTACCCTACGAGCAGTACTTC. Its protein product is CASSLLPVPYEQYF. V gene TRBV27 combines with J gene TRBJ2-7; the D is unclear. Germline CDR1 MNHEY, CDR2 SMNVEV (reference sequence). Between the trimmed V and J ends, which lost 2 bases and 2 bases, there was a span of 10 bases. The CDR3 contains 14 residues.

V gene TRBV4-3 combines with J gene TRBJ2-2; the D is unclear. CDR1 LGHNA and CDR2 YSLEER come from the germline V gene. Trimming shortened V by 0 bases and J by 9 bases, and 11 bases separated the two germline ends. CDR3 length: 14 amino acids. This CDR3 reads CASSQEASLRELFF. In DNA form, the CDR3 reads TGCGCCAGCAGCCAAGAGGCATCCCTCCGGGAGCTGTTTTTT.

CDR3 in amino acids: CASRPSDRDGTEAFF. As DNA, the CDR3 is TGTGCCAGCAGACCCTCAGACAGGGATGGCACTGAAGCTTTCTTT. The J gene is TRBJ1-1, the V gene TRBV28; 7 bases line up with TRBD1. Germline lookup yields CDR1 MDHEN and CDR2 SYDVKM. J gave up 4 bases and V 6 bases, and 11 bases lay outside the gene matches. CDR3 length: 15 amino acids. Full variable domain (missing parts from reference TRBV28 and TRBJ1-1): DVKVTQSSRYLVKRTGEKVFLECVQDMDHENMFWYRQDPGLGLRLIYFSYDVKMKEKGDIPEGYSVSREKKERFSLILESASTNQTSMYLCASRPSDRDGTEAFFGQGTRLTVV.